The following is a TCR beta chain sequence with its context. The antigen is unknown. Expressed TCRB transcripts were sequenced, since all the RNA that had been isolated was reverse transcribed. Sequencing was performed with immunoSEQ multiplex PCR; in TCRdb, only in-frame clones are kept and a portion is missing. The repertoire holds around 650,000 clones, under 15% seen once, with 0.095% to 0.15% in the top ten. The data are from a study of beta chain features in type 1 diabetes. Study-wide results and limits: High-TCR-expressing cells could be over-represented by cDNA sequencing. Researchers report that Type 1 diabetes patients had moderately but significantly shorter TCRB CDR3s across all four CD4+ subsets.

Germline V gene lookup returns CDR1 SQVTM and CDR2 ANQGSEA. This CDR3 has 11 amino acids. V lost 5 bases and J lost 4, with 8 bases in between. The sample taken for sequencing was naive CD4+ T cells from blood. The chain recombines TRBV29-1 with TRBJ2-5; no clear D. This receptor was obtained from a man aged 25 to 40 with type 1 diabetes. This CDR3 is CSVTTLETQYF. Here the CDR3 DNA reads TGCAGCGTTACCACGCTAGAGACCCAGTACTTC.